This T cell receptor (beta chain) derives from a study of cytomegalovirus exposure and HLA in healthy donors. Findings of the study overall: A missense variant in DCLRE1C was later tied to TCR beta V- and J-gene trimming.

The V gene's germline CDR1 is MNHEY and CDR2 SVGAGI. J lost 9 bases, V lost 6 bases, and 13 bases had no gene match. The CDR3 consists of 15 residues. In the PCR, 60 Vbeta and 13 Jbeta primers were used. As processed by the authors: Unique TCR beta chains numbered approximately 80 million in a later analysis, with around 10 million shared. The data were produced by immunoSEQ multiplex PCR, yet TCRdb's version contains in-frame clones alone and is incomplete. V and J calls and clone size are copied from that table; D and trimming were computed from the DNA. Here the sample spans around 90,000 clones, approximately 60% being singletons. This clone showed up just a few times. Its antigen remains unidentified.

The V gene is TRBV6-5, the J gene TRBJ1-5; 8 nucleotides agree with TRBD1. This receptor was obtained from a woman aged 45-65 years in good health and CMV-seropositive. The sequenced sample consisted of PBMCs. CDR3 sequence: CASSYDGQGRRPQHF. The CDR3 DNA follows: TGTGCCAGCAGCTATGATGGACAGGGACGGCGGCCCCAGCATTTT.